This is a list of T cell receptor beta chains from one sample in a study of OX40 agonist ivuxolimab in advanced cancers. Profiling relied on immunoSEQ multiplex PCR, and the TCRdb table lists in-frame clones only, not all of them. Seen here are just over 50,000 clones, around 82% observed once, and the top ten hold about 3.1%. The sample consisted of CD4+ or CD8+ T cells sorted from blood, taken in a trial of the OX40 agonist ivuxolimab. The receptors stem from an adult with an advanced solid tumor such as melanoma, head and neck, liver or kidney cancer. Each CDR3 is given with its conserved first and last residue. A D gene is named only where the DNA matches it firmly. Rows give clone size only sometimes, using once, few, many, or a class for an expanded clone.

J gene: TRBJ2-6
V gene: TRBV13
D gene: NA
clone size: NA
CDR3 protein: CASSLAGANVLTF
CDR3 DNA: TGTGCCAGCAGCTTAGCTGGGGCCAACGTCCTGACTTTC

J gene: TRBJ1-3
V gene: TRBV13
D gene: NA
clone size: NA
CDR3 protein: CASSLANTIYF
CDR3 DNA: TGTGCCAGCAGCTTGGCAAACACCATATATTTT

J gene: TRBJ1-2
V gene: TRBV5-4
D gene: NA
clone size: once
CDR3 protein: CASSLGSVSIGYGYTF
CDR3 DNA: TGTGCCAGCAGCTTGGGGAGTGTGAGCATAGGCTATGGCTACACCTTC

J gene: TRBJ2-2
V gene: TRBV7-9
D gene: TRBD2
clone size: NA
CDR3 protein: CASSVSGANTGELFF
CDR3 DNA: TGTGCCAGCAGCGTAAGCGGGGCGAACACCGGGGAGCTGTTTTTT

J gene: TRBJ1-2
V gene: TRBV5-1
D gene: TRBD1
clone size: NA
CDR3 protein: CASSFGRGGYGYTF
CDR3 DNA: TGCGCCAGCAGCTTCGGCAGGGGGGGATATGGCTACACCTTC

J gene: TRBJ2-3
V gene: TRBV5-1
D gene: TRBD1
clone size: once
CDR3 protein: CASSVNRGPSTDTQYF
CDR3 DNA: TGCGCCAGCAGCGTTAACAGGGGACCGAGCACAGATACGCAGTATTTT

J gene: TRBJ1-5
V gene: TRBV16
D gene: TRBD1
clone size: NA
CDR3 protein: CASSQSWTGDQPQHF
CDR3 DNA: TGTGCCAGCAGCCAATCCTGGACAGGAGATCAGCCCCAGCATTTT

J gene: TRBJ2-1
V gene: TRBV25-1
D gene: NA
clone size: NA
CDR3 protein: CASMTGGLDEQFF
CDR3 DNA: TGTGCCAGCATGACGGGGGGCCTAGATGAGCAGTTCTTC

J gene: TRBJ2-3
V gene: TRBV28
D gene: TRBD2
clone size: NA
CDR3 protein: CASLASGGSTDTQYF
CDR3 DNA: TGTGCCAGCTTGGCTAGCGGGGGGAGCACAGATACGCAGTATTTT

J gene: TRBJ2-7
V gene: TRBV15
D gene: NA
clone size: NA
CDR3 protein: CATSRAPGDEQYF
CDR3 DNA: TGTGCCACCAGCAGAGCCCCCGGCGACGAGCAGTACTTC

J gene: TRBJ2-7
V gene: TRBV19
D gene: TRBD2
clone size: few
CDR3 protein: CASSQPAGNSYEQYF
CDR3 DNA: TGTGCCAGTAGCCAACCAGCGGGGAATTCCTACGAGCAGTACTTC

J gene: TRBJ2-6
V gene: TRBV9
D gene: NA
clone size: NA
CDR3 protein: CASSLNGETGAGGANVLTF
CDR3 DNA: TGTGCCAGCAGTCTCAATGGGGAGACGGGGGCTGGTGGGGCCAACGTCCTGACTTTC

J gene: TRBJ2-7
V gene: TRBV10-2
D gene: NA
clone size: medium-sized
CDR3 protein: CASSVSGTAYEQYF
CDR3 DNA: TGCGCCAGCAGTGTCTCAGGTACGGCCTACGAGCAGTACTTC

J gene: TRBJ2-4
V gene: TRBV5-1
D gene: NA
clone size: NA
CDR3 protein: CASSLDSKNIQYF
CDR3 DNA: TGCGCCAGCAGCTTGGACAGCAAAAACATTCAGTACTTC

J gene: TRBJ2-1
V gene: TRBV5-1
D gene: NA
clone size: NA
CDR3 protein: CASSPGTTAYNEQFF
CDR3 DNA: TGCGCCAGCAGCCCCGGGACGACAGCCTACAATGAGCAGTTCTTC

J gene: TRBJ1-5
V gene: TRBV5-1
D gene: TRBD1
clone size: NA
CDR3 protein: CASSEGQGINQPQHF
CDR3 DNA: TGCGCCAGCAGCGAGGGACAGGGGATCAATCAGCCCCAGCATTTT

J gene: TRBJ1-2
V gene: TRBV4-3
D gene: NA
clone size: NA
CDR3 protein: CASSQDYWTYGYTF
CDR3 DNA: TGCGCCAGCAGCCAAGACTACTGGACCTATGGCTACACCTTC

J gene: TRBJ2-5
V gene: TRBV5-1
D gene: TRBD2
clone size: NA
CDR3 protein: CASSKAGGETQYF
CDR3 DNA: TGCGCCAGCAGCAAAGCGGGGGGGGAGACCCAGTACTTC

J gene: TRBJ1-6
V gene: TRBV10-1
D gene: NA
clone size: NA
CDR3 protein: CASPPTSPLHF
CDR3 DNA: TGCGCCAGCCCCCCCACTTCACCCCTCCACTTT

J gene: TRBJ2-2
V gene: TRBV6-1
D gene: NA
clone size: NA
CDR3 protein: CASSVWVGELFF
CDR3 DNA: TGTGCCAGCAGTGTTTGGGTAGGGGAGCTGTTTTTT

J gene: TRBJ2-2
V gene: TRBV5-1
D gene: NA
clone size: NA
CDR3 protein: CASSFNRQDGELFF
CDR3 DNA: TGCGCCAGCAGCTTCAACCGACAGGACGGGGAGCTGTTTTTT

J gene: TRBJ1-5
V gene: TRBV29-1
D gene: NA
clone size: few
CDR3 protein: CSVADGILGNQPQHF
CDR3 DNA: TGCAGCGTTGCGGACGGGATCTTAGGCAATCAGCCCCAGCATTTT

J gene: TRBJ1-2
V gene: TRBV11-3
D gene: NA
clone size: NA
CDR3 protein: CASSLPFLGLGPTGCRTF
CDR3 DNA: TGTGCCAGCAGCCTCCCGTTTCTGGGGCTCGGTCCTACTGGTTGTCGCACCTTC

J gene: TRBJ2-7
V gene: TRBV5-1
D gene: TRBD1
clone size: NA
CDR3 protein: CASSLTLRTGGHEQYF
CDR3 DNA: TGCGCCAGCAGCCTCACACTACGGACAGGGGGCCACGAGCAGTACTTC

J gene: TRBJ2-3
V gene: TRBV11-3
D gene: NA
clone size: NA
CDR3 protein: CASSSGPTDTQYF
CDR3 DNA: TGTGCCAGCAGCTCGGGACCCACAGATACGCAGTATTTT

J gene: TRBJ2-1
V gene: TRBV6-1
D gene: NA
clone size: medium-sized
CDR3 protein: CASRISNEQFF
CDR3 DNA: TGTGCCAGCAGAATCAGCAATGAGCAGTTCTTC

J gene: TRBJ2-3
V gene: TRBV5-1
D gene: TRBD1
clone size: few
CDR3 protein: CASSIGQGQTDTQYF
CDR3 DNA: TGCGCCAGCAGCATCGGACAGGGGCAAACAGATACGCAGTATTTT

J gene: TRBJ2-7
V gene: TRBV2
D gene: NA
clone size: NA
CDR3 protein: CASTLGGDYEQYF
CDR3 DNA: TGTGCCAGCACATTAGGGGGAGACTACGAGCAGTACTTC

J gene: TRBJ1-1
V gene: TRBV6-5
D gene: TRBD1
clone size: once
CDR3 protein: CASSYAGGNTEAFF
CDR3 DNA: TGTGCCAGCAGTTACGCAGGGGGGAACACTGAAGCTTTCTTT

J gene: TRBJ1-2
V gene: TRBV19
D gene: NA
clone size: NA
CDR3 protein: CASSIDLSDPLGYTF
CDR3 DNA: TGTGCCAGTAGTATAGATCTATCAGACCCCCTGGGCTACACCTTC

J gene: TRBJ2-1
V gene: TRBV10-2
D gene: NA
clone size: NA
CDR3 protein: CASSTATGGLNEQFF
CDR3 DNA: TGCGCCAGCAGTACGGCAACGGGGGGCCTGAATGAGCAGTTCTTC

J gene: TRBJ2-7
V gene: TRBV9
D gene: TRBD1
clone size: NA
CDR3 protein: CASSVGTGGSYEQYF
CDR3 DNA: TGTGCCAGCAGCGTGGGGACAGGGGGATCCTACGAGCAGTACTTC

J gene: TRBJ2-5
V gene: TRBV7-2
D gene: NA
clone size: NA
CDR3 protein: CASSLVRGGQETQYF
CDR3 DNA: TGTGCCAGCAGCTTAGTTAGGGGAGGACAAGAGACCCAGTACTTC

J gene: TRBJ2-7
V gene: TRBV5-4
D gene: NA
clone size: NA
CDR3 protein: CASSLVDEQYF
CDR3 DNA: TGTGCCAGCAGCTTGGTCGACGAGCAGTACTTC

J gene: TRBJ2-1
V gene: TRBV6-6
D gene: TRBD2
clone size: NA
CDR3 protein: CASSYSEIAGARRRFF
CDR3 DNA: TGTGCCAGCAGTTACTCGGAGATAGCGGGGGCCCGGCGGCGGTTCTTC

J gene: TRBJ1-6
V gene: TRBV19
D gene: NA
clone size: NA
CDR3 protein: CASSPPGAENSPLHF
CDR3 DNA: TGTGCCAGTAGCCCCCCGGGGGCGGAAAATTCACCCCTCCACTTT

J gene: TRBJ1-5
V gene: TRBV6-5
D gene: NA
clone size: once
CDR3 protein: CACRQAPNQPQHF
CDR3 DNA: TGTGCCTGCCGGCAGGCTCCCAATCAGCCCCAGCATTTT

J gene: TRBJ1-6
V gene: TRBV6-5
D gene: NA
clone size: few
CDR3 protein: CASSHPNSPLHF
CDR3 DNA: TGTGCCAGCAGCCACCCCAATTCACCCCTCCACTTT

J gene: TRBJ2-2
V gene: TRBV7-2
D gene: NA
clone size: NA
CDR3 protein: CASTLGGGGELFF
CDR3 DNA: TGTGCCAGCACCTTAGGGGGAGGCGGGGAGCTGTTTTTT

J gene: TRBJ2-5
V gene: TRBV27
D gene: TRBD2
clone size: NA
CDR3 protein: CASRASGGAGETQYF
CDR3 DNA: TGTGCCAGCAGAGCTAGCGGGGGGGCTGGGGAGACCCAGTACTTC

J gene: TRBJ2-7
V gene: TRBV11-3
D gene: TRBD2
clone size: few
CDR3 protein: CASSPSGGAHYEQYF
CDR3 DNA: TGTGCCAGCAGCCCCTCGGGGGGGGCCCATTACGAGCAGTACTTC

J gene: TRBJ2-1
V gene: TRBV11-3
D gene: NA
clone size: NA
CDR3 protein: CASSLEGSYNEQFF
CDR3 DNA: TGTGCCAGCAGCTTAGAGGGCAGTTACAATGAGCAGTTCTTC

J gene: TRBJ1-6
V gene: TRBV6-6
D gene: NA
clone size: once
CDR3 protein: CASSYSHWNSPLHF
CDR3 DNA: TGTGCCAGCAGTTACTCCCACTGGAATTCACCCCTCCACTTT

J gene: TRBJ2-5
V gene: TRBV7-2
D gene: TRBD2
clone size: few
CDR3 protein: CASSLVVGLGAETQYF
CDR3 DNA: TGTGCCAGCAGCTTAGTGGTGGGACTAGGGGCAGAGACCCAGTACTTC

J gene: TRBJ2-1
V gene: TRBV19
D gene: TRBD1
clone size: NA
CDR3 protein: CASSWLDRGSDEQFF
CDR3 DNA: TGTGCCAGTAGTTGGCTGGACAGGGGCTCGGATGAGCAGTTCTTC

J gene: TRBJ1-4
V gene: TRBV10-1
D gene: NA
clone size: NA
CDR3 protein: CASSEIGPVVLVGEKLFF
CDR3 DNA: TGCGCCAGCAGTGAGATAGGACCGGTAGTCCTGGTCGGTGAAAAACTGTTTTTT

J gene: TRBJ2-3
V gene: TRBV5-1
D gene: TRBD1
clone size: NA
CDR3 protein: CASSLGGGLIDTQYF
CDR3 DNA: TGCGCCAGCAGCTTGGGAGGGGGCCTCATAGATACGCAGTATTTT

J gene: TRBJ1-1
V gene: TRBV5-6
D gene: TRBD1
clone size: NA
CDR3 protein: CASSSGTGNTEAFF
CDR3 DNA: TGTGCCAGCAGCTCCGGGACAGGCAACACTGAAGCTTTCTTT

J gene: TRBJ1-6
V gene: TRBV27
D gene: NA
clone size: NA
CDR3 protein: CASSLTGYNSPLHF
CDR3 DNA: TGTGCCAGCAGTTTAACAGGGTATAATTCACCCCTCCACTTT

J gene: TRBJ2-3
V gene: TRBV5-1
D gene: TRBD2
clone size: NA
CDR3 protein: CASTGLAGGSTDTQYF
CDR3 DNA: TGCGCCAGCACGGGACTAGCGGGGGGTAGCACAGATACGCAGTATTTT

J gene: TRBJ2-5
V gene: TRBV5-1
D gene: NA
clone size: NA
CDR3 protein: CASSSPGLRGTQYF
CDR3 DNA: TGCGCCAGCAGCTCCCCAGGGTTGAGGGGGACCCAGTACTTC

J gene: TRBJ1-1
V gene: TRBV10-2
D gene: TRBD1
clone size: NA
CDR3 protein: CASTKDRGNMNTEAFF
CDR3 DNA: TGCGCCAGCACCAAGGACAGGGGGAACATGAACACTGAAGCTTTCTTT

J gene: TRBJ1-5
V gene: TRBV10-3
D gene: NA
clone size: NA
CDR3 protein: CAISHGANQPQHF
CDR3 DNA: TGTGCCATCAGTCATGGGGCCAATCAGCCCCAGCATTTT

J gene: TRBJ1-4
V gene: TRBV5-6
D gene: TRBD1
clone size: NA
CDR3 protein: CASRAGTGSGEKLFF
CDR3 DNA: TGTGCCAGCAGGGCCGGGACAGGGTCAGGTGAAAAACTGTTTTTT

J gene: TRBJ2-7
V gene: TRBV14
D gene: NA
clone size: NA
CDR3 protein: CASSQDLGGQREQYF
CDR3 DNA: TGTGCCAGCAGCCAAGATTTGGGGGGCCAGCGTGAGCAGTACTTC